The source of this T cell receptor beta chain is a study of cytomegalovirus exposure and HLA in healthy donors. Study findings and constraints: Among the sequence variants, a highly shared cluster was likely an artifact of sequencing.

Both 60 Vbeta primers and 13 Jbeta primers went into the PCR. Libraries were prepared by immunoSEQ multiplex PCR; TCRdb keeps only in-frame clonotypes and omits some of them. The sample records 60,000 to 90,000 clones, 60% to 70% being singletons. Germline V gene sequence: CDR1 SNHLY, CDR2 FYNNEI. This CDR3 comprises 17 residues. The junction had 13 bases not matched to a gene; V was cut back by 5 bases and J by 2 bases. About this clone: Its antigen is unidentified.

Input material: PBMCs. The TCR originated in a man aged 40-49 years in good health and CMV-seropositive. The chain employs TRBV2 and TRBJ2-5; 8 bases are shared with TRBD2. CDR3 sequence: CASSKNGLAGGQETQYF. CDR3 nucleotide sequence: TGTGCCAGCAGTAAGAACGGCCTAGCGGGCGGTCAAGAGACCCAGTACTTC.